Below, 23 T cell receptor beta chains from the same sample are listed, as sequenced in a study of type 1 regulatory T cells. One entry per CDR3 protein results from TCRdb running MiXCR on the reads. This table holds 75,000 to 100,000 distinct CDR3 sequences, 30% to 35% found once. The source material was CD4+ T cells, either the whole sample or a sorted fraction (not recorded which). The origin of the receptors is a human donor in good health.

The table lists this clonotype with a few counts. V gene TRBV4-3 combines with J gene TRBJ2-5; no clear D. Per germline, CDR1 LGHNA and CDR2 YSLEER. There are 14 residues in the CDR3. Trimming left V 0 bases short and J 10 bases short, with 15 bases between. In DNA form, the CDR3 reads TGCGCCAGCAGCCAAGAGGATCGGGTGAACATCCAGTACTTC. This encodes CASSQEDRVNIQYF.

The J gene is TRBJ2-2, the V gene TRBV20-1, with a weak D call TRBD2 (7 bases). The germline CDR1 and CDR2 sequences are DFQATT and SNEGSKA (reference sequence). V was trimmed by 6 bases and J by 7 bases, leaving 21 bases between them. This CDR3 spans 15 amino acids. CDR3 sequence (DNA): TGCAGTGCAGCCGACAATGGGGGGGCAAACGGGGAGCTGTTTTTT. This gives the protein CSAADNGGANGELFF.

This clonotype has ten or more counts. This sequence joins TRBV12-3 or TRBV12-4 and TRBJ2-5; 10 positions match TRBD2. The V gene end was trimmed by 2 bases and the J gene end by 7 bases; junction bases not matched to a gene: 4. This CDR3 is 14 amino acids long. Here the CDR3 reads CASSLKIAGGTQYF. CDR3 nucleotide sequence: TGTGCCAGCAGTTTAAAGATAGCGGGAGGGACCCAGTACTTC.

The chain carries TRBV2 and TRBJ2-5; no reliable D call. The CDR3 is made up of 13 amino acids. V was trimmed by 8 bases and J by 2 bases, leaving 12 bases between them. Germline CDR1 and CDR2: SNHLY and FYNNEI. The CDR3 loop is CASSQHLQETQYF. Here the CDR3 DNA reads TGTGCCAGCTCTCAGCACTTACAAGAGACCCAGTACTTC.

This clonotype was seen repeatedly, ten times or more. The V gene is TRBV6-2 or TRBV6-3, the J gene TRBJ2-1; 9 bases are shared with TRBD2. V was clipped by 3 bases and J by 4 bases; unmatched bases: 10. The CDR3 runs to 17 residues. In germline, CDR1 is MNHEY, CDR2 SVGEGT. CDR3 protein: CASSYSPASGIYNEQFF. In DNA, the CDR3 is TGTGCCAGCAGTTATTCCCCGGCTAGCGGGATATACAATGAGCAGTTCTTC.

This chain links TRBV5-6 with TRBJ1-6; tentative D call: TRBD1 (6 bases). Per germline, CDR1 SGHDT and CDR2 YYEEEE. The CDR3 covers 15 residues. With 4 bases removed from V and 10 bases from J, the gap between germline ends came to 18 bases. CDR3 coding DNA: TGTGCCAGCAGCCCGGGAGGCAGGGGTCCCTCACCCCTCCACTTT. Its protein product is CASSPGGRGPSPLHF.

This clonotype was observed a few times. The chain has TRBV28 and TRBJ1-4; a possible D gene is TRBD1 (5 bases). CDR1 and CDR2 (germline): MDHEN, SYDVKM. This CDR3 spans 14 amino acids. The ends were cut back, 1 base at V and 7 bases at J, with 10 bases in the middle. Here the CDR3 reads CASSLFRTFEKLFF. The CDR3 DNA sequence: TGTGCCAGCAGTTTATTTCGGACATTTGAAAAACTGTTTTTT.

A note on this clonotype: A single base separates this from a much larger clone, so it may be a read error. The V and J genes are TRBV5-1 and TRBJ2-1, with TRBD2 identical over 8 bases. Germline CDR1 reads SGHRS; CDR2 reads YFSETQ. The CDR3 has 16 amino acids. The CDR3 DNA reads TGCGCCAACAGCTGGATAGCGGGATCCGTCTACAATGAGCAGTTCTTC. The encoded protein is CANSWIAGSVYNEQFF.

The chain combines TRBV19 with TRBJ2-2, with D tentatively TRBD1 (5 bases). Germline loops: CDR1 LNHDA, CDR2 SQIVND (reference sequence). The CDR3 runs 15 residues. The ends were cut back, 10 bases at V and 1 base at J, with 16 bases in the middle. CDR3 region: CATSSGNRNTGELFF. CDR3 coding DNA: TGTGCCACCTCCTCAGGGAATCGGAACACCGGGGAGCTGTTTTTT.

The chain couples TRBV12-3 or TRBV12-4 to TRBJ2-2; TRBD2 matches at 11 bases. The length of the CDR3 is 16 residues. V was clipped by 5 bases and J by 4 bases; unmatched bases: 6. The CDR3 loop is CASSLSGRATTGELFF. The CDR3 nucleotides are TGTGCCAGCAGTCTTAGCGGGAGGGCAACCACCGGGGAGCTGTTTTTT.

V usage is TRBV5-4 and J usage is TRBJ2-5, with a possible D match to TRBD1 (5 bases). V was clipped by 0 bases and J by 4 bases, with 13 bases between them. This CDR3 spans 15 amino acids. CDR1 and CDR2 from the germline V gene are SGHNT and YYREEE (reference sequence). The CDR3 sequence is CASSLAAGPRETQYF. The CDR3 nucleotides read TGTGCCAGCAGCTTGGCGGCAGGGCCCCGAGAGACCCAGTACTTC.

In this sample, this clonotype turned up a few times. The rearrangement links TRBV20-1 to TRBJ1-5; tentatively, D is TRBD1 (5 bases). The germline V gene encodes CDR1 DFQATT and CDR2 SNEGSKA (reference sequence). The CDR3 has 15 amino acids. The V end was cut by 0 bases, the J end by 5 bases, with 14 bases between. The CDR3: CSAREVTGGDQPQHF. The CDR3 region has the DNA TGCAGTGCTAGAGAGGTCACAGGTGGGGATCAGCCCCAGCATTTT.

This clonotype occurred many times. The J gene is TRBJ2-2, the V gene TRBV3-1; 10 bases match TRBD2. V was clipped by 1 base and J by 4 bases; unmatched bases: 3. There are 16 residues in the CDR3. Germline assignment: CDR1 LGHDT and CDR2 YNNKEL (reference sequence). CDR3 sequence reads: CASSQGGLASTGELFF. Written as DNA, the CDR3 is TGTGCCAGCAGCCAAGGGGGACTAGCGTCCACCGGGGAGCTGTTTTTT.

The chain links TRBV6-5 to TRBJ2-3; 7 positions match TRBD2. Germline loops: CDR1 MNHEY, CDR2 SVGAGI. V dropped 4 bases and J dropped 2; count of bases not matched to a gene: 33. This CDR3 region has 24 residues. The CDR3 coding sequence is TGTGCCAGCAGTTTTAGCCTCTTGGGACCCCCTGCGGGAGTATCTCCGCAGTCCACAGATACGCAGTATTTT. Translating gives CASSFSLLGPPAGVSPQSTDTQYF.

This clonotype has a handful of counts. The V call is TRBV2, the J call TRBJ2-7; D gene ambiguous. The V end lost 4 bases, the J end lost 1 base, and 2 bases lay between the germline ends. Germline-derived CDR1 and CDR2 are SNHLY and FYNNEI. CDR3 length equals 11 residues. CDR3 nucleotides: TGTGCCAGCAGTGTATCCTACGAGCAGTACTTC. It codes for CASSVSYEQYF. Filled out from reference TRBV2 and TRBJ2-7, the complete variable domain reads EPEVTQTPSHQVTQMGQEVILRCVPISNHLYFYWYRQILGQKVEFLVSFYNNEISEKSEIFDDQFSVERPDGSNFTLKIRSTKLEDSAMYFCASSVSYEQYFGPGTRLTVT.

This clonotype appeared a few times. The genes are TRBV20-1 and TRBJ2-7; D is possibly TRBD1 (5 bases). The CDR3 extends over 13 amino acids. Germline V CDR1 and CDR2: DFQATT, SNEGSKA (reference sequence). The V and J ends lost 6 bases and 6 bases respectively, with 18 bases between them. The CDR3, as DNA: TGCAGTGCCAACCCCAGGGCCGGGTCCGAGCAGTACTTC. This sequence encodes CSANPRAGSEQYF.

This clonotype was observed a few times. The rearrangement joins TRBV15 to TRBJ2-5; tentatively, D is TRBD1 (6 bases). Germline CDR1 is LNHNV and CDR2 is YYDKDF (reference sequence). The V and J ends lost 2 bases and 7 bases respectively, with 14 bases between them. The CDR3 length is 14 residues. CDR3 coding DNA: TGTGCCACCAGCAGACAGGGGCTCCAAAGGACCCAGTACTTC. Protein: CATSRQGLQRTQYF.

Comment on this clonotype: This likely comes from a read error, as the CDR3 has no conserved phenylalanine or tryptophan at its end. This rearrangement joins TRBV5-6 to TRBJ2-3; 9 positions agree with TRBD1. This CDR3 is built from 16 residues. Germline V gene data show CDR1 as SGHDT and CDR2 as YYEEEE. J was trimmed by 4 bases and V by 2 bases; bases with no gene match: 8. CDR3 residues: CASSFFRDRDADTQYL. Here the CDR3 DNA reads TGTGCCAGCAGCTTCTTTAGGGACAGGGATGCAGATACGCAGTATCTT.

This clonotype turned up a few times. The genes are TRBV11-3 and TRBJ2-7; 9 bases match TRBD1. With V trimmed by 6 bases and J by 5 bases, 5 bases remained unmatched. CDR3 length: 13 residues. The germline CDR1 and CDR2 sequences are SGHNT and YENEEA. CDR3 protein: CASRGTGTDEQYF. The CDR3 nucleotides read TGTGCCAGCAGGGGGACAGGGACCGACGAGCAGTACTTC. Complete variable domain (other parts from reference TRBV11-3 and TRBJ2-7): EAGVVQSPRYKIIEKKQPVAFWCNPISGHNTLYWYLQNLGQGPELLIRYENEEAVDDSQLPKDRFSAERLKGVDSTLKIQPAELGDSAVYLCASRGTGTDEQYFGPGTRLTVT.

In the case of this clonotype: A read error may produce the germline difference seen at one junction end. The genes are TRBV7-9 and TRBJ2-2; D is uncertain. Looked up from germline, CDR1 is SEHNR and CDR2 is FQNEAQ (reference sequence). The CDR3 is 13 residues long. CDR3 region: CASSLVDTGELFF. The CDR3 DNA sequence: TGTGCCAGCAGTTTAGTGGACACCGGGGAGCTGTTTTTT.

The rearrangement links TRBV3-1 to TRBJ2-5; D call uncertain. Germline CDR1 is LGHDT and CDR2 is YNNKEL (reference sequence). The CDR3 covers 15 residues. V lost 0 bases to trimming and J lost 4 bases, with 12 bases between them. DNA of the CDR3: TGTGCCAGCAGCCAAGATCTTGACGACGGAGAGACCCAGTACTTC. Its protein product is CASSQDLDDGETQYF.

The table lists this clonotype with a few counts. This sequence joins TRBV7-2 and TRBJ2-4; D not certain. The V gene lost 5 bases and the J gene lost 2 bases, with 10 bases spanning the gap. There are 14 residues in the CDR3. Germline loops: CDR1 SGHTA, CDR2 FQGNSA. DNA for the CDR3: TGTGCCAGCAGCCCGTCGGCGACCAAAAACATTCAGTACTTC. It yields the protein CASSPSATKNIQYF.

This sequence joins TRBV20-1 and TRBJ2-7; the match to TRBD2 covers 9 bases. Trimming removed 6 bases from V and 2 bases from J; junction bases left unmatched: 11. This CDR3 region has 15 residues. CDR1 is DFQATT and CDR2 is SNEGSKA in the germline V gene (reference sequence). This CDR3 reads CSAHSSLAGPYEQYF. CDR3 in DNA: TGCAGTGCCCACTCCTCCCTAGCGGGGCCCTACGAGCAGTACTTC.